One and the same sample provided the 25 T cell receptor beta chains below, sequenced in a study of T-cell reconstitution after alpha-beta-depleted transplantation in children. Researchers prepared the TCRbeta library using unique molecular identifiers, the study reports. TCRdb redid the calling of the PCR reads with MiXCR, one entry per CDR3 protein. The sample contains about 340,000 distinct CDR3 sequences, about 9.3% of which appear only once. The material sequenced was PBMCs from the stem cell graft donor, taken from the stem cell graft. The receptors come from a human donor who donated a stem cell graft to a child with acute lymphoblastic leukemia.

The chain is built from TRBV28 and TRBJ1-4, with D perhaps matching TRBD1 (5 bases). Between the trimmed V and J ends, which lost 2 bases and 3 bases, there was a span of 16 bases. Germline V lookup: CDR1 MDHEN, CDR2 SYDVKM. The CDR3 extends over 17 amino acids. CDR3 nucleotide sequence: TGTGCCAGCAGTTTAGGGCAGGGTAATGGCCCTAATGAAAAACTGTTTTTT. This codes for CASSLGQGNGPNEKLFF.

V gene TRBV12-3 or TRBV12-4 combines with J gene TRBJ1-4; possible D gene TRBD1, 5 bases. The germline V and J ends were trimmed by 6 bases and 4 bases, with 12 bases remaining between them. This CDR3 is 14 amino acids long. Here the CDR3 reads CASRTGTHNEKLFF. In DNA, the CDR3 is TGTGCCAGCAGAACAGGAACTCATAATGAAAAACTGTTTTTT.

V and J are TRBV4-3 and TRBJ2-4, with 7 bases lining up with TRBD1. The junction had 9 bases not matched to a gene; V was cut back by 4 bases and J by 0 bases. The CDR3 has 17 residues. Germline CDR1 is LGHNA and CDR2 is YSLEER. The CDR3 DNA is TGCGCCAGCAGCCTGGGACAGTTAATCGGAGCCAAAAACATTCAGTACTTC. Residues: CASSLGQLIGAKNIQYF.

CDR3 region: CASSLTPRGDEQYF. The CDR3, as DNA: TGTGCCAGCAGCCTTACACCTCGGGGGGACGAGCAGTACTTC. The chain recombines TRBV7-9 with TRBJ2-7; 7 positions match TRBD2. From germline, CDR1 is SEHNR and CDR2 FQNEAQ (reference sequence). The V and J ends lost 5 bases and 5 bases, in that order; junction bases with no gene match: 9. The CDR3 spans 14 residues.

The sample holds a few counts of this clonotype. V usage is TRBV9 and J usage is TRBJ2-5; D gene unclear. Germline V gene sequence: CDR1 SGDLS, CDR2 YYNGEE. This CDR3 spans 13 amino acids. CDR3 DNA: TGTGCTCCCCTTAGTTCGGGCGTGGAGACCCAGTACTTC. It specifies CAPLSSGVETQYF.

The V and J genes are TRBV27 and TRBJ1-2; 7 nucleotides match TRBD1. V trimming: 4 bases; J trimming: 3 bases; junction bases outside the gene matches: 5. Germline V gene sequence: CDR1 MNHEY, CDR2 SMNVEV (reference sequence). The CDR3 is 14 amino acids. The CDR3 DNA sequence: TGTGCCAGCAGTTCATATGGGACAGACTATGGCTACACCTTC. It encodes CASSSYGTDYGYTF.

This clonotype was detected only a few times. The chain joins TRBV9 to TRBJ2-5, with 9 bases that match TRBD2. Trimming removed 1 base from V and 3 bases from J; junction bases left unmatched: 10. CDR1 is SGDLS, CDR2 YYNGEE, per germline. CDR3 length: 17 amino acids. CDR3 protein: CASSVSRMIAGEETQYF. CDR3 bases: TGTGCCAGCAGCGTATCTCGTATGATAGCGGGAGAAGAGACCCAGTACTTC.

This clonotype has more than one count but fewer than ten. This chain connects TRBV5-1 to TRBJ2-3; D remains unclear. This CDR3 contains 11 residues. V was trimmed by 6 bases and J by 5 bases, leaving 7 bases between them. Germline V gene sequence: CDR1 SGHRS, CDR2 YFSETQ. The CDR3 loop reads CASIMEDTQYF. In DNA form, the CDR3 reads TGCGCCAGCATAATGGAAGATACGCAGTATTTT.

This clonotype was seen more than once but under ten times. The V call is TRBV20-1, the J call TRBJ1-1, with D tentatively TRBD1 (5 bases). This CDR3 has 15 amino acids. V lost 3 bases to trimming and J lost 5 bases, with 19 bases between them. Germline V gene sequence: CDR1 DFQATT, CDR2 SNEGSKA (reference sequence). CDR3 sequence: CSASFRGNLPTEAFF. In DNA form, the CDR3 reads TGCAGTGCTAGCTTTAGGGGCAACCTCCCTACTGAAGCTTTCTTT.

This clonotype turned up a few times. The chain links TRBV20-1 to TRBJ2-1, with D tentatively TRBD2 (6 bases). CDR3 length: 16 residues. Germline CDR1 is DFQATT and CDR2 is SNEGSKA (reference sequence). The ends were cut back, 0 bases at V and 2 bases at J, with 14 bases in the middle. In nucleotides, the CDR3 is TGCAGTGCTAGAGATCTCGCCGGGAGCGCCTACAATGAGCAGTTCTTC. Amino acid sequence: CSARDLAGSAYNEQFF.

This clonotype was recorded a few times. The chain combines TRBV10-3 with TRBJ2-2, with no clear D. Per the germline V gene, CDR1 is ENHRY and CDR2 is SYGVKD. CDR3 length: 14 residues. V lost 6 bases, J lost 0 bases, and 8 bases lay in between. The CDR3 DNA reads TGTGCCATCAGAAGGGCCGCGAACACCGGGGAGCTGTTTTTT. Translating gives CAIRRAANTGELFF.

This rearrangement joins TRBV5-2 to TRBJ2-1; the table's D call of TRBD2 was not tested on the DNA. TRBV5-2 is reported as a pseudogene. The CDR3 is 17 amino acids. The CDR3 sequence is CARSPRRGTSAPNEQFF. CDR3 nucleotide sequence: TGTGCCAGGAGCCCTCGGCGCGGGACTAGCGCGCCCAATGAGCAGTTCTTC.

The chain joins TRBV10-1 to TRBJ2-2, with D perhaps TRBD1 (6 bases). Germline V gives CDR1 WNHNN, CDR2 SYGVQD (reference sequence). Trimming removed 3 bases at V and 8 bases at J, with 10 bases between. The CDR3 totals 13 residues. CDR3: CASSEQGAGELFF. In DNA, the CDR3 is TGCGCCAGCAGTGAACAGGGTGCTGGGGAGCTGTTTTTT.

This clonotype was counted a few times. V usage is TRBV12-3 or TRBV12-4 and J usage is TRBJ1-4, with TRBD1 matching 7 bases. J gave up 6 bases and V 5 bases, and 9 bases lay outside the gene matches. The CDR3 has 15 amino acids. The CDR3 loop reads CASSPQTGRDEKLFF. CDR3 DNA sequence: TGTGCCAGCAGTCCGCAGACAGGGAGGGATGAAAAACTGTTTTTT.

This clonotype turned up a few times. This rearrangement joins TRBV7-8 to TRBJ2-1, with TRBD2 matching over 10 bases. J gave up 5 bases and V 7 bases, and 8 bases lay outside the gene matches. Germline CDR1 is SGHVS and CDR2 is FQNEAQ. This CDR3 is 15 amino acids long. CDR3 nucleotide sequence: TGTGCCAGCACCCTAGCGGGAGAGGGGAACAATGAGCAGTTCTTC. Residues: CASTLAGEGNNEQFF.

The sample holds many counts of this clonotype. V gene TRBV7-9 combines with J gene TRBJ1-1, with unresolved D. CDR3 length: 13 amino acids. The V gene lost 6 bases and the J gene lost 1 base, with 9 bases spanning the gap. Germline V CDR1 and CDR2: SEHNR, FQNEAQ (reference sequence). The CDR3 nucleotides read TGTGCCAGCAGATCAGAAAAGAACACTGAAGCTTTCTTT. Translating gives CASRSEKNTEAFF.

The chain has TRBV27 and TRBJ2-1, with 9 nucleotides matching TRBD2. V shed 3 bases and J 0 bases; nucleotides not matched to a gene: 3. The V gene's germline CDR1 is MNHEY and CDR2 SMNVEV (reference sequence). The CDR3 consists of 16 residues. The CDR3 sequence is CASSLREGYSYNEQFF. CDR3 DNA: TGTGCCAGCAGTTTGCGGGAGGGATACTCCTACAATGAGCAGTTCTTC.

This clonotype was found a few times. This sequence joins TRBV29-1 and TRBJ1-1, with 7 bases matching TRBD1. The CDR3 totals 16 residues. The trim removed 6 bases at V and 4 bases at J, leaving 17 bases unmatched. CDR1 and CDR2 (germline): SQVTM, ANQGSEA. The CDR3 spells CSVTYLSGQLATEAFF. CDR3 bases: TGCAGCGTCACTTACCTATCGGGACAGCTGGCCACTGAAGCTTTCTTT.

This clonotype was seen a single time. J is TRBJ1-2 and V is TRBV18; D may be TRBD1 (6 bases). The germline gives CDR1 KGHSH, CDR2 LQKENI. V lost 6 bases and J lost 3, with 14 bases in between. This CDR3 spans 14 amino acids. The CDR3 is CASSPGQNYYGYTF. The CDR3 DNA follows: TGTGCCAGCTCTCCCGGACAGAATTACTATGGCTACACCTTC.

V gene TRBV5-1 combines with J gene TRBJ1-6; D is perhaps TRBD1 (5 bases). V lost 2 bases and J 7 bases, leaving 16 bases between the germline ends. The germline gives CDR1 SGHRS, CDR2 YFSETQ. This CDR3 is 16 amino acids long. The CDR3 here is CASSFGTGTSNSPLHF. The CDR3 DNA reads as TGCGCCAGCAGCTTCGGGACCGGGACTTCCAATTCACCCCTCCACTTT.

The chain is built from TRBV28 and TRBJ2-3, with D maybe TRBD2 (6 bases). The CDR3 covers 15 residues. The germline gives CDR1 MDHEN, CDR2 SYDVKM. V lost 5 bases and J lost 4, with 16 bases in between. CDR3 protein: CASSGRDPTPDTQYF. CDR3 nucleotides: TGTGCCAGCAGTGGGCGGGACCCGACCCCAGATACGCAGTATTTT.

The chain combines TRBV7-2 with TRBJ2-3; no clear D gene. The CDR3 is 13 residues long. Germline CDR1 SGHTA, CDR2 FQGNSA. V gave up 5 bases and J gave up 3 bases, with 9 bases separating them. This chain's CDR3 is CASSRIWTDTQYF. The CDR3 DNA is TGTGCCAGCAGCCGTATCTGGACAGATACGCAGTATTTT.

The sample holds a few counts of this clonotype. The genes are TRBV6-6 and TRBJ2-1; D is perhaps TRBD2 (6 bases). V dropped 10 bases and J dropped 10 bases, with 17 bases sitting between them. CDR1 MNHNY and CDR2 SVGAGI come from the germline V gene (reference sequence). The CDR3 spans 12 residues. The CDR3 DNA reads TGTGCCACCACCCAGGAAGGACTAGAGCAGTTCTTC. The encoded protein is CATTQEGLEQFF.

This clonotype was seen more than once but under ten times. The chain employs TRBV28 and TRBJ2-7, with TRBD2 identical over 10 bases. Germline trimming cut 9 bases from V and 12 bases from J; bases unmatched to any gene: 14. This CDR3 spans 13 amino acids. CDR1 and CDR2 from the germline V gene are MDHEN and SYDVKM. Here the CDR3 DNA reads TGTGCCAGTCCCAATCAAGGACTAGCGGTGCGGTACTTC. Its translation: CASPNQGLAVRYF. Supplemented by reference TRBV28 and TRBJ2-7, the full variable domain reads DVKVTQSSRYLVKRTGEKVFLECVQDMDHENMFWYRQDPGLGLRLIYFSYDVKMKEKGDIPEGYSVSREKKERFSLILESASTNQTSMYLCASPNQGLAVRYFGPGTRLTVT.

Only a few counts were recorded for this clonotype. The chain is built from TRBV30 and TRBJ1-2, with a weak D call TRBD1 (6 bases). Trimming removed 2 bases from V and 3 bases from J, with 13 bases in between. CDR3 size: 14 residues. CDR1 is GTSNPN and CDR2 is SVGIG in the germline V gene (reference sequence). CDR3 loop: CAWSPGQGYYGYTF. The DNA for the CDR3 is TGTGCCTGGAGTCCTGGCCAGGGGTACTATGGCTACACCTTC.